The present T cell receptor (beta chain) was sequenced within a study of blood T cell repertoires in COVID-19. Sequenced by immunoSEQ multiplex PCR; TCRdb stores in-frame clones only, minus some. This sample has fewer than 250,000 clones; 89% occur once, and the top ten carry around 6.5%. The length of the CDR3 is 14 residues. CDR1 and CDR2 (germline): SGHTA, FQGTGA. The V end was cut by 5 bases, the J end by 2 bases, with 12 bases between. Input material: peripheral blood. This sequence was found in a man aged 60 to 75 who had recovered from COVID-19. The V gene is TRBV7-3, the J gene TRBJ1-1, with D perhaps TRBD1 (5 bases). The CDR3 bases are TGTGCCAGCAGCCGACAGTCCATCAACACTGAAGCTTTCTTT. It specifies CASSRQSINTEAFF.